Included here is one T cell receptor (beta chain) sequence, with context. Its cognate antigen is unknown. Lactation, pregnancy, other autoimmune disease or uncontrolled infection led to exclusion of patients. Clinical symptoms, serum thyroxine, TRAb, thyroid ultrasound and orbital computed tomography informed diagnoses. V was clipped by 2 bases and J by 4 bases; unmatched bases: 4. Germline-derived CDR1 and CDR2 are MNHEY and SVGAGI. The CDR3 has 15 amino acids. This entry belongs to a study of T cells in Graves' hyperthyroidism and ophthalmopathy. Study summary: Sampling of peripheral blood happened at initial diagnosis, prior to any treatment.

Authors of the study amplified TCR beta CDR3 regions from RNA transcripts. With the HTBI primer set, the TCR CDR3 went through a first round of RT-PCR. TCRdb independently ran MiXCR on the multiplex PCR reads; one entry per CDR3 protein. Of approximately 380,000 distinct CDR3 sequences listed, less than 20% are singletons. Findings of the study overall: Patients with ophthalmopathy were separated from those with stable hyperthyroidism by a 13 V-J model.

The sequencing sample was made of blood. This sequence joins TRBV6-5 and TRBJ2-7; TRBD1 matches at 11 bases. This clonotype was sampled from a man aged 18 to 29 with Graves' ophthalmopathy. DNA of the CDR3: TGTGCCAGCAGTTACGCTGGGACAGGGGGTTACGAGCAGTACTTC. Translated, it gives CASSYAGTGGYEQYF.